The rows below give T cell receptor beta chains drawn from one sample of a study of early T cells in non-severe SARS-CoV-2 infection. One entry per CDR3 protein results from TCRdb running MiXCR on the 5' RACE reads. The repertoire holds 25,000 to 30,000 distinct CDR3 sequences, with about 9.5% as singletons. Sequenced sample: whole blood. The receptors originated from an adult who was a healthcare worker with PCR-confirmed SARS-CoV-2 infection or an uninfected control (not recorded which). Each CDR3 is given without its conserved first and last residue.

V: TRBV6-5
J: TRBJ2-7
CDR3: ANSLLGATYEQY

V: TRBV6-2/TRBV6-3
J: TRBJ2-3
CDR3: ASSLLAGNGDTQY

V: TRBV12-5
J: TRBJ2-5
CDR3: ASAETGGGETQY

V: TRBV19
J: TRBJ2-1
CDR3: ASKHFQLNEQF

V: TRBV6-5
J: TRBJ2-3
CDR3: ASSYSTYRDTQY

V: TRBV7-2
J: TRBJ2-5
CDR3: ASSLDTSGWISQETQY

V: TRBV30
J: TRBJ2-3
CDR3: AWSGHRSGTDTQY

V: TRBV7-2
J: TRBJ1-5
CDR3: ASSSAGVQGNQPQH

V: TRBV7-8
J: TRBJ2-3
CDR3: ASSFLTGSTDTQY

V: TRBV11-2
J: TRBJ2-2
CDR3: ASSSYRGAGELF

V: TRBV20-1
J: TRBJ2-1
CDR3: SAKMGRDYLSYNEQF

V: TRBV11-2
J: TRBJ2-7
CDR3: ASSLGLRLYEQY

V: TRBV27
J: TRBJ2-6
CDR3: ASSSGTGAGANVLT

V: TRBV5-1
J: TRBJ2-4
CDR3: ASSLAPTGARGIQY

V: TRBV6-2/TRBV6-3
J: TRBJ2-1
CDR3: ASSDKSGLGDNEQF

V: TRBV14
J: TRBJ2-3
CDR3: ASSPGNTDTQY

V: TRBV27
J: TRBJ1-3
CDR3: ASSLTGNGHTIY

V: TRBV18
J: TRBJ2-7
CDR3: ASSRTETYEQY

V: TRBV27
J: TRBJ2-3
CDR3: ASSLRARAVAGTDTQY

V: TRBV14
J: TRBJ1-2
CDR3: ASSPPGQSYGYT

V: TRBV6-2/TRBV6-3
J: TRBJ1-6
CDR3: ASSRAGTGVRSPLH

V: TRBV4-3
J: TRBJ1-2
CDR3: ASSRETGDYGYT

V: TRBV11-2
J: TRBJ1-1
CDR3: ASSLGFRMNTEAF

V: TRBV25-1
J: TRBJ1-3
CDR3: ASSDLGGYGNTIY

V: TRBV29-1
J: TRBJ1-2
CDR3: SVAEYGYT

V: TRBV5-6
J: TRBJ2-4
CDR3: ASSLWGIAKNIQY

V: TRBV6-5
J: TRBJ1-3
CDR3: ASSQNQGASGNTIY

V: TRBV6-6
J: TRBJ1-4
CDR3: ASSPTGRGKLF

V: TRBV6-6
J: TRBJ1-4
CDR3: ASSYSGDTSEKLF

V: TRBV20-1
J: TRBJ2-4
CDR3: SARVENIQY

V: TRBV6-2/TRBV6-3
J: TRBJ1-6
CDR3: ASSYFGRENSPLH

V: TRBV10-3
J: TRBJ2-3
CDR3: AISGTSGASTDTQY

V: TRBV7-9
J: TRBJ2-1
CDR3: ASSLATSGGHLTYNEQF

V: TRBV6-4
J: TRBJ2-2
CDR3: ASRKDRSNTGELF

V: TRBV5-4
J: TRBJ2-1
CDR3: ASSFTRLAGYNEQF

V: TRBV6-2/TRBV6-3
J: TRBJ1-1
CDR3: ASSYDQGVMNTEAF

V: TRBV3-1
J: TRBJ2-3
CDR3: ASSQGTSGGDTQY

V: TRBV12-3/TRBV12-4
J: TRBJ1-6
CDR3: ASSWQVDSPLH

V: TRBV7-9
J: TRBJ2-2
CDR3: ASSFWTSGELF

V: TRBV20-1
J: TRBJ2-5
CDR3: SASGGQGWETQY

V: TRBV7-2
J: TRBJ1-2
CDR3: ASSLMNPLT

V: TRBV20-1
J: TRBJ2-1
CDR3: SALQGAGDEQF

V: TRBV2
J: TRBJ2-5
CDR3: ASSEGQGAKTQY

V: TRBV12-3/TRBV12-4
J: TRBJ1-2
CDR3: ASSLAPGQGFDYGYT

V: TRBV7-2
J: TRBJ2-7
CDR3: ASSLTFAGTPILYEQY

V: TRBV7-2
J: TRBJ2-1
CDR3: ASSLLGGPYNEQF

V: TRBV14
J: TRBJ2-1
CDR3: ASSPHTGLAGGRNEQF

V: TRBV9
J: TRBJ2-3
CDR3: ASGDRDLTDTQY

V: TRBV12-3/TRBV12-4
J: TRBJ1-1
CDR3: ASRGFFVWTEAF

V: TRBV11-2
J: TRBJ2-3
CDR3: ASRKDTQY

V: TRBV7-2
J: TRBJ2-7
CDR3: ASSPNILQY

V: TRBV6-2/TRBV6-3
J: TRBJ2-1
CDR3: ASSFAGYEQF

V: TRBV7-3
J: TRBJ2-3
CDR3: ASSLYGLGGTDTQY

V: TRBV19
J: TRBJ2-6
CDR3: ASSPRRNSGANVLT

V: TRBV7-3
J: TRBJ2-2
CDR3: ASTSPKGYTGELF

V: TRBV24-1
J: TRBJ2-3
CDR3: ATSDPGTTDTQY

V: TRBV6-6
J: TRBJ1-6
CDR3: ASSYAGSGPGNSPLH

V: TRBV19
J: TRBJ1-5
CDR3: ASSIQNNQPQH

V: TRBV6-6
J: TRBJ1-5
CDR3: ASSRGREEPQH

V: TRBV7-9
J: TRBJ2-1
CDR3: ASSSTGASDEQF